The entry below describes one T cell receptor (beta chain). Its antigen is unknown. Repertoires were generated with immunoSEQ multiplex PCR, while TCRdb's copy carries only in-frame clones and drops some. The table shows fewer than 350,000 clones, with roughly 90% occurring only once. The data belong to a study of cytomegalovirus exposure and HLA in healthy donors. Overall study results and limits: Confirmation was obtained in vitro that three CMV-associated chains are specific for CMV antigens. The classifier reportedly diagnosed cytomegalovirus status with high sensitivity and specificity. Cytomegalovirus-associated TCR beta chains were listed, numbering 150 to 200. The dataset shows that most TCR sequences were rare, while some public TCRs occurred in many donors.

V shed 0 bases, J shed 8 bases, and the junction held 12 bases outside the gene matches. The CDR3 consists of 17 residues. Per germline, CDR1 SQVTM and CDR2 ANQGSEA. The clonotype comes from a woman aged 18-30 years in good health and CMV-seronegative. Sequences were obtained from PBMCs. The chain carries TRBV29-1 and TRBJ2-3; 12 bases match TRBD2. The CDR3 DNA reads TGCAGCGTTGAAGATAGAGCTAGCGGGAGGGTTCTAGTTACGCAGTATTTT. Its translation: CSVEDRASGRVLVTQYF.